This T cell receptor (beta chain) was recovered during a study of T cells in Graves' hyperthyroidism and ophthalmopathy. In the study overall: Pretreatment peripheral blood was obtained at initial diagnosis.

In germline, CDR1 is LNHDA, CDR2 SQIVND (reference sequence). The CDR3 is 15 residues long. Amplified regions were TCR beta CDR3 sequences from RNA transcripts. HTBI primers were employed in a first-round RT-PCR of the TCR CDR3. In TCRdb, the multiplex PCR reads were re-called with MiXCR into one record per CDR3 protein. The sample yields about 410,000 distinct CDR3 sequences, roughly 14% seen once. About this clonotype itself: Its specificity is unknown. A read error may account for a junction end that differs from germline.

Diagnosing involved the use of clinical symptoms, serum thyroxine and TRAb, thyroid ultrasound and orbital computed tomography. Findings and caveats of the study: For ophthalmopathy, model prediction preceded onset by a median roughly 6.5 months.

This clonotype originated in a man aged 18 to 30 with Graves' ophthalmopathy. The genes are TRBV19 and TRBJ2-7; no firm D call. What was sequenced was blood. The DNA of the CDR3 is TGTGCCAGTAACCCGACTGCCCAAGCATCCTACGAGCACTACTTC. It is translated as CASNPTAQASYEHYF. Variable domain in full (rest from reference TRBV19 and TRBJ2-7): DGGITQSPKYLFRKEGQNVTLSCEQNLNHDAMYWYRQDPGQGLRLIYYSQIVNDFQKGDIAEGYSVSREKKESFPLTVTSAQKNPTAFYLCASNPTAQASYEHYFGPGTRLTVT.